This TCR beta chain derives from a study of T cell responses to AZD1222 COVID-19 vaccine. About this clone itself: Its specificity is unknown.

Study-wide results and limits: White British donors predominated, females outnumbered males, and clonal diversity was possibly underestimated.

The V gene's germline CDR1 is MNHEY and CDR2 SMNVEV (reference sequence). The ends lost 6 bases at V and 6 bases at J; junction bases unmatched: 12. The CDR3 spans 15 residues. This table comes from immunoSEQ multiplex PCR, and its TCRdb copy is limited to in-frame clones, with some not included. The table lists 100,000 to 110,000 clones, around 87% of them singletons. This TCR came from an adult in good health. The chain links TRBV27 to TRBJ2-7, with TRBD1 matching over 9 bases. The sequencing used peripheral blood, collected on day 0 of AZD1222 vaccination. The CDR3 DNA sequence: TGTGCCAGCAGGTCGGACGGGGACAGGGTCGGCGAGCAGTACTTC. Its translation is CASRSDGDRVGEQYF.